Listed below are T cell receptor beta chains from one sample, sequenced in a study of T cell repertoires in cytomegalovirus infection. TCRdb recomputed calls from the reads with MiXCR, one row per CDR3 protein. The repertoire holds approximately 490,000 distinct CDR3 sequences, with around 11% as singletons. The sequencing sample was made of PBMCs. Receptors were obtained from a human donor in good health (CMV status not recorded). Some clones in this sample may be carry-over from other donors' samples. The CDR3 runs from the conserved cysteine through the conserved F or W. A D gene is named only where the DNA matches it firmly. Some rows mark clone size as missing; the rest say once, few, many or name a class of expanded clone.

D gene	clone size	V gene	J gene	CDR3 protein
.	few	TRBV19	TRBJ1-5	CASSISDRNQPQHF
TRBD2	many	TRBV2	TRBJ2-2	CASSGLAANTGELFF
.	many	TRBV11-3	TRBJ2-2	CASSASLTANTGELFF
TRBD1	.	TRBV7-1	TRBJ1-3	CASSETTNRGSSGNTIYF
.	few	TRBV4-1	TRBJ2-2	CASSQRGRNTGELFF
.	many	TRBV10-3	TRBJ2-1	CAISSSEGEQFF
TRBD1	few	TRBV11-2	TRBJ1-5	CASSLEGGVQHF
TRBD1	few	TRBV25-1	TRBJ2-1	CASGDRGGEQFF
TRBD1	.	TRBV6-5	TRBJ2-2	CASSYRGQGAIGELFF
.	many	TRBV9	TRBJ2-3	CASSSRDVPSGDTQYF
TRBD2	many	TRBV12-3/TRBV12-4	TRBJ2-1	CASSSLSSGRYNEQFF
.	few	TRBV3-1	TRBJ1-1	CASSQVGGTGAFF
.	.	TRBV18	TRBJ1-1	CASSPSRTVEAFF
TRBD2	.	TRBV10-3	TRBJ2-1	CAITGTSGVDEQFF
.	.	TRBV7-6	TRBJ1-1	CASSWGAENTEAFF
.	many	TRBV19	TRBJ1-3	CASRRDRTSGNTIYF
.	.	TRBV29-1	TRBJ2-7	CSGGRGSYEQYF
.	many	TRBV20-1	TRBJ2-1	CSARDSSGPYNEQFF
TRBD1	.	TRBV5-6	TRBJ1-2	CASSPDREESYGYTF
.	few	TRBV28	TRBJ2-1	CASSSRKLIYNEQFF
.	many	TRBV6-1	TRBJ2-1	CASKKTVLGNEQFF
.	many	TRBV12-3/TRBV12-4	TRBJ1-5	CASSLGQQPQHF
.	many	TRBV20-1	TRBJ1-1	CSARERLQDSMNTEAFF
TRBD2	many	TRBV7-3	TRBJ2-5	CASSLGDASGGEETQYF
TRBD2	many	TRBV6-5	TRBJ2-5	CASSTLAGEPIQETQYF
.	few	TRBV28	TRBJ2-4	CASSRRAPLAKNIQYF
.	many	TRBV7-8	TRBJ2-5	CASSSLGQETQYF
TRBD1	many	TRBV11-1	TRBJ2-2	CASSWGTANTGELFF
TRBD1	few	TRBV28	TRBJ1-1	CASIYRGLLTEAFF
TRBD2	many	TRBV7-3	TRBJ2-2	CASSFSGGSSGELFF
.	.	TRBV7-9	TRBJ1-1	CASSLAVGGGTEAFF
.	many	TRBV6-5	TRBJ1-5	CASSRPNQPQHF
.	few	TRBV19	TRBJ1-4	CASSSSGHRNEKLFF
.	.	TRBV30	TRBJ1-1	CAWSADPNSLEAFF
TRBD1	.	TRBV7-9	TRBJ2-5	CASSLVWQGEKTQYF
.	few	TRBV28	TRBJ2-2	CASSKSPKLFF
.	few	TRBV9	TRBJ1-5	CASSVDSNSNQPQHF
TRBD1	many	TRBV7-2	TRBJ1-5	CASSLGQGNNQPQHF
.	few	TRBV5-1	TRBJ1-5	CASSGGTGSNQPQHF
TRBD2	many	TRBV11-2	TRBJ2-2	CASTVNRGGDTGELFF
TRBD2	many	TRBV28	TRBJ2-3	CASTRASGRADTQYF
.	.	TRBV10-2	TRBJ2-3	CASAPPGDTQYF
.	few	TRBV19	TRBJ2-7	CASTGSPYEQYF
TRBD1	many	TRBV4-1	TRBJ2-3	CASSQRSIRTGTGTDTQYF
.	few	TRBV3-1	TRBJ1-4	CASSQVVGHINEKLFF
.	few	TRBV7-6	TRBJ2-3	CASSPSGYADTQYF
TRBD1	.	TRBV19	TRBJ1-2	CASSIGGQSNYGYTF
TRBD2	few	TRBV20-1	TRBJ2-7	CSASSGTAAYEQYF
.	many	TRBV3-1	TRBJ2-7	CASSQVTAAYEQYF
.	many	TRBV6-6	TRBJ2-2	CASKGPRYTGELFF
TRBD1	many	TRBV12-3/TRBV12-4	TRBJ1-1	CASSSTGVGNTEAFF